Listed here is a single T cell receptor beta chain. Trimming left V 3 bases short and J 8 bases short, with 14 bases between. Germline V CDR1 and CDR2: SNHLY, FYNNEI. The length of the CDR3 is 15 residues. This entry comes from a study of blood T cells in healthy people across ages. A second PCR of 7 to 11 cycles used a sample-barcoded 5' primer and a J-beta primer mix. TCRdb re-analysed the 5' RACE reads in MiXCR, keeping a single row per CDR3 protein. The sample lists around 1,000,000 distinct CDR3 sequences, 25% occurring once. These sequences were also reported in another study, on T cells of mothers and their children. This second study notes: Per child, roughly 3 million TCR beta CDR3 reads were obtained, against over 9 million per mother. Unrelated mother-child pairs always had slightly, but never significantly, lower normalized overlap than related pairs.

Material: blood. The V call is TRBV2, the J call TRBJ1-6; unclear D gene. The clonotype comes from a girl aged 2 to 9 in good health. The CDR3 sequence is CASSESEMRDSPLHF. In DNA, the CDR3 is TGTGCCAGCAGTGAGTCGGAGATGCGGGATTCACCCCTCCACTTT.